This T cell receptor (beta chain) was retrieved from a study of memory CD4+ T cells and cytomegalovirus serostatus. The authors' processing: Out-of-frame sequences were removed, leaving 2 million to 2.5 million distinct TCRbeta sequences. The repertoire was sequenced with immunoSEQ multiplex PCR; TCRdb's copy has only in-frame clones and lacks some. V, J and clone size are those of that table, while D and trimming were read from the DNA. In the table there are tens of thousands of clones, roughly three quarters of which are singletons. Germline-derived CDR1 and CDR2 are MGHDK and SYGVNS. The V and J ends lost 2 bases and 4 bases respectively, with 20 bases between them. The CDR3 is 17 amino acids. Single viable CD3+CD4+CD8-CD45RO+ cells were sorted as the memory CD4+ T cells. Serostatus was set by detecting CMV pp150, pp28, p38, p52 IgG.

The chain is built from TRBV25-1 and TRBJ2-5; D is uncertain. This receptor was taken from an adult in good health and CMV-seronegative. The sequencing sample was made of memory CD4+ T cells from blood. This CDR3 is CASSERRSGLSPETQYF. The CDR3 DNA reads TGTGCCAGCAGTGAACGGCGGTCGGGTCTGTCCCCAGAGACCCAGTACTTC.